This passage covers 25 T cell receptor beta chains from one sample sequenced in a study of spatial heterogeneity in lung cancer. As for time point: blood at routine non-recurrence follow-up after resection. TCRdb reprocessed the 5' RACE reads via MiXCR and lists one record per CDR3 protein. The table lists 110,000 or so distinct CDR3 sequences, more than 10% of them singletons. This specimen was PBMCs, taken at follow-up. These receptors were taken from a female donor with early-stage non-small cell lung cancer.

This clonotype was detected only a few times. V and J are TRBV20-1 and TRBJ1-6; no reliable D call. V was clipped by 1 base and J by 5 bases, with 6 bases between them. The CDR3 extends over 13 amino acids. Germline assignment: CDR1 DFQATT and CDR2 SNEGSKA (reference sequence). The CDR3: CSARVGDNSPLHF. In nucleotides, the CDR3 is TGCAGTGCTAGAGTTGGAGATAATTCACCCCTCCACTTT.

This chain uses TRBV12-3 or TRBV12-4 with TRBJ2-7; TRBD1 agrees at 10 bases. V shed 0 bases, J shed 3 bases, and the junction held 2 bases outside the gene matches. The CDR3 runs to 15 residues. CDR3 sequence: CASSLAGTGDYEQYV. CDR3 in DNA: TGTGCCAGCAGTTTAGCGGGGACAGGGGACTACGAGCAGTACGTC.

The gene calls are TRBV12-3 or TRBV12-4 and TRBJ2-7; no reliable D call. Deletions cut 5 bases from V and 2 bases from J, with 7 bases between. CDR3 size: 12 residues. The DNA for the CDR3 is TGTGCCAGCAGTCAGAACCCCTACGAGCAGTACGTC. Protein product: CASSQNPYEQYV.

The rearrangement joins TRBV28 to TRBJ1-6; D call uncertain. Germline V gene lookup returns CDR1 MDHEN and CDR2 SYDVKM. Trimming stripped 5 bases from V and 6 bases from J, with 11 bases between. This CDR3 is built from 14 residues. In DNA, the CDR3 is TGTGCCAGCAGTCCCCCAGCGGGTAATTCACCCCTCCACTTT. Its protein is CASSPPAGNSPLHF.

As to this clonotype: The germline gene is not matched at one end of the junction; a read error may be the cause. CDR3: CASSLTETGINSLLHF. As DNA, the CDR3 is TGTGCCAGCAGCCTAACCGAAACAGGGATCAATTCACTCCTCCACTTT. This chain joins TRBV7-6 and TRBJ1-6; maybe TRBD1 (6 bases). Per germline, CDR1 SGHVS and CDR2 FNYEAQ. The CDR3 runs to 16 residues.

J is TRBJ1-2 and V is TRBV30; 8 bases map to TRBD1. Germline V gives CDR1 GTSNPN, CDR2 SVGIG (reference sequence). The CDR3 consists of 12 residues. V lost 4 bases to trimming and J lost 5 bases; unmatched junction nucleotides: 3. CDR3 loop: CAWTGQGYGYTF. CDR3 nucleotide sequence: TGTGCCTGGACTGGACAGGGTTATGGCTACACCTTC.

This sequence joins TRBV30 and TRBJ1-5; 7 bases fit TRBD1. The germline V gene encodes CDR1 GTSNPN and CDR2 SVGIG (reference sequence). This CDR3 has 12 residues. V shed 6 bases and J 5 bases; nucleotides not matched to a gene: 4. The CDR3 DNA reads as TGTGCCTGCGGACAGGAGTATCAGCCCCAGCATTTT. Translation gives CACGQEYQPQHF.

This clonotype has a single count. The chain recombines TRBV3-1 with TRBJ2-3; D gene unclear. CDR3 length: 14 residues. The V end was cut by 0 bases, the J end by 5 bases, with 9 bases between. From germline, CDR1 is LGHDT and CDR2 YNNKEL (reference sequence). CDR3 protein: CASSQDPQLDTQYF. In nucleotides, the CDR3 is TGTGCCAGCAGCCAAGACCCACAGCTAGATACGCAGTATTTT.

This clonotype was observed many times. The CDR3 sequence is CASSLAGPATGELFF. DNA for the CDR3: TGCGCCAGCAGCTTGGCGGGGCCGGCCACCGGGGAGCTGTTTTTT. This chain joins TRBV5-1 and TRBJ2-2, with D possibly being TRBD1 or TRBD2 (5 bases each). This CDR3 is 15 amino acids long. Germline loops: CDR1 SGHRS, CDR2 YFSETQ. Trimming shortened V by 0 bases and J by 4 bases, and 10 bases separated the two germline ends. Variable domain in full (rest from reference TRBV5-1 and TRBJ2-2): KAGVTQTPRYLIKTRGQQVTLSCSPISGHRSVSWYQQTPGQGLQFLFEYFSETQRNKGNFPGRFSGRQFSNSRSEMNVSTLELGDSALYLCASSLAGPATGELFFGEGSRLTVL.

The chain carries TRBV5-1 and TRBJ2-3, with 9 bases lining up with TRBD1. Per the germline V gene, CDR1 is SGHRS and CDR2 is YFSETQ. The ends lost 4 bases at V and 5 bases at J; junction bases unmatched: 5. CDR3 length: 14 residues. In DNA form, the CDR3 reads TGCGCCAGCAGCGTGGACAGGGGTGGAGATACGCAGTATTTT. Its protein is CASSVDRGGDTQYF.

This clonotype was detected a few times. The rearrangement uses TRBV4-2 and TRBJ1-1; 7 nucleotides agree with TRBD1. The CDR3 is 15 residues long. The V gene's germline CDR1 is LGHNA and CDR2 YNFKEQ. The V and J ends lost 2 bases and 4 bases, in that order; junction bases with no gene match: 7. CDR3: CASSQPTAGGTEAFF. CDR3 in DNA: TGTGCCAGCAGCCAACCGACCGCAGGGGGCACTGAAGCTTTCTTT.

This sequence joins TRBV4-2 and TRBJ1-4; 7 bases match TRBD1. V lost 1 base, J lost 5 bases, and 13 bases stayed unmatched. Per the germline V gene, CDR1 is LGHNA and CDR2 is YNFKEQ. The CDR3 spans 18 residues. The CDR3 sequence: CASSQVAGGLAGNEKLFF. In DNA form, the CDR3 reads TGTGCCAGCAGCCAAGTTGCAGGGGGACTCGCGGGGAATGAAAAACTGTTTTTT.

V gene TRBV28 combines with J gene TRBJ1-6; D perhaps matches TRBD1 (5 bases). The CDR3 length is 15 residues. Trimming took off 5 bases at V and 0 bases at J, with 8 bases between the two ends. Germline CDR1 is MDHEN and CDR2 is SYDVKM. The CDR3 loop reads CASSGGYSYNSPLHF. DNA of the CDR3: TGTGCCAGCAGTGGGGGTTACTCCTATAATTCACCCCTCCACTTT.

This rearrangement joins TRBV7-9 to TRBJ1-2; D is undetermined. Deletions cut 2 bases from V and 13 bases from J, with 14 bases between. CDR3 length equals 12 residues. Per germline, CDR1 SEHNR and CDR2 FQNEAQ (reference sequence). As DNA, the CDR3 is TGTGCCAGCAGCTTAATTGTCCAGGCCTGCACCTTC. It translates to CASSLIVQACTF.

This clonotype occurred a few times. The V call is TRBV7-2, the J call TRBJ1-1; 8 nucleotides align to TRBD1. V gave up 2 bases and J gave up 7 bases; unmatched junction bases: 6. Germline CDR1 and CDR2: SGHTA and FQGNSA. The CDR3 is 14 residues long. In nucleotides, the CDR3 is TGTGCCAGCAGCTTAATGGGACAGGCCCATGAAGCTTTCTTT. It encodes CASSLMGQAHEAFF.

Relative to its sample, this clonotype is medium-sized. CDR3 DNA sequence: TGTGCCAGCCATGCAGCGTTTTCCTACAATGAGCAGTTCTTC. Amino acids: CASHAAFSYNEQFF. The chain recombines TRBV7-2 with TRBJ2-1; D gene unclear. The length of the CDR3 is 14 residues. The V gene's germline CDR1 is SGHTA and CDR2 FQGNSA. V was pared by 8 bases and J by 1 base, with 12 bases between.

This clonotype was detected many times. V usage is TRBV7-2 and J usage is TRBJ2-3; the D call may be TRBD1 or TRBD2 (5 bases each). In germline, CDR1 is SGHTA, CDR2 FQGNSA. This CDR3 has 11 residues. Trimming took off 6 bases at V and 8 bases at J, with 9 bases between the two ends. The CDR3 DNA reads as TGTGCCAGCAGACGGGACGGTACGCAGTATTTT. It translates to CASRRDGTQYF.

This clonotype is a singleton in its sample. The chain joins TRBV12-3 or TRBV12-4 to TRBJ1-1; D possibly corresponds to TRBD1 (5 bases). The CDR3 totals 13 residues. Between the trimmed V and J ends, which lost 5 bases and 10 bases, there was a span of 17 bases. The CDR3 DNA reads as TGTGCCAGCAGTAATCAGGGACCCGGCGTAGCTTTCTTT. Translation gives CASSNQGPGVAFF.

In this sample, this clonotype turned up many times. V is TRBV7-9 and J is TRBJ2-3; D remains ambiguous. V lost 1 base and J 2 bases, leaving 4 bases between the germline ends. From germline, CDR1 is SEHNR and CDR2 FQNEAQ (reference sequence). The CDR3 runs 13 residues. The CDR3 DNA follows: TGTGCCAGCAGCTTAGGGGCCACAGATACGCAGTATTTT. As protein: CASSLGATDTQYF.

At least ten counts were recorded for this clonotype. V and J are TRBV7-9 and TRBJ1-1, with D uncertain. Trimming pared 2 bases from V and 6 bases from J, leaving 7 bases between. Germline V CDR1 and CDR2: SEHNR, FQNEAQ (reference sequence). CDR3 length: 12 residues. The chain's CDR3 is CASSLLRAEAFF. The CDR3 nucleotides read TGTGCCAGCAGCTTATTGCGGGCTGAAGCTTTCTTT.

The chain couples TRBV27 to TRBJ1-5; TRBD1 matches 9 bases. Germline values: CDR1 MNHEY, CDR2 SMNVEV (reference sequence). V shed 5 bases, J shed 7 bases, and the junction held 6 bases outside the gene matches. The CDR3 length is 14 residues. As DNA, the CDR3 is TGTGCCAGCAGTACAGGGGGCGGGCAACAGCCCCAGCATTTT. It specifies CASSTGGGQQPQHF.

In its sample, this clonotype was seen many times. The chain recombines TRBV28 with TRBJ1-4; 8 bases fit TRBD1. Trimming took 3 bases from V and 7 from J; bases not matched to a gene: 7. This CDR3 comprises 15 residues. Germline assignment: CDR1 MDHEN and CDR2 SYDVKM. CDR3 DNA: TGTGCCAGCAGTTTCTCGACAGGGGTCGGTGAAAAACTGTTTTTT. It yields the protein CASSFSTGVGEKLFF.

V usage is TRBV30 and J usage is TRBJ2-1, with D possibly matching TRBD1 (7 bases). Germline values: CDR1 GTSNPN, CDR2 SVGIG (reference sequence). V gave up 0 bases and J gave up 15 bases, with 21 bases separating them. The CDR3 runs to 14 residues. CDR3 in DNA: TGTGCCTGGAGTGTATCGAGTCAGGGGGACTCAATGTTCTTC. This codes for CAWSVSSQGDSMFF.

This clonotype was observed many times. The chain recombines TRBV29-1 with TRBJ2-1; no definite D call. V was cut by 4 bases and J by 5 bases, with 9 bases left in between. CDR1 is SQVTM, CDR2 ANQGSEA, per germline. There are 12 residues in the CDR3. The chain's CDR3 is CSVGKVNNEQFF. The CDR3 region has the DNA TGCAGCGTTGGAAAGGTCAACAATGAGCAGTTCTTC.

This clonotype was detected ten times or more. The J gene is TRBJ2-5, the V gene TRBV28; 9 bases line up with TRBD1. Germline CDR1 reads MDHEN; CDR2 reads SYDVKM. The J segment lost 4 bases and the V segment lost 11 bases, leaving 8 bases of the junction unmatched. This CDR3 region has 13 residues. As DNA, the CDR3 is TGTGCCGCGGGGGACAGGGTAGGAGAGACCCAGTACTTC. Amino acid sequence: CAAGDRVGETQYF.